One sample yielded the 23 T cell receptor beta chains listed below, sequenced in a study of cytomegalovirus exposure and HLA in healthy donors. PCR employed 60 Vbeta and 13 Jbeta primers. The data were produced by immunoSEQ multiplex PCR, yet TCRdb's version contains in-frame clones alone and is incomplete. The sample includes about 190,000 clones, about 77% of them seen just once. The sample was PBMCs. The receptors come from a woman between 25 and 40 years old in good health and CMV-seropositive.

The rearrangement links TRBV2 to TRBJ1-6; weak D call: TRBD1 (6 bases). The V and J ends lost 8 bases and 4 bases respectively, with 9 bases between them. The germline gives CDR1 SNHLY, CDR2 FYNNEI. This CDR3 region has 13 residues. Here the CDR3 DNA reads TGTGCCAGCGAGGGGGGGTATAATTCACCCCTCCACTTT. This codes for CASEGGYNSPLHF.

The chain links TRBV7-9 to TRBJ2-1; 10 bases map to TRBD2. This CDR3 region has 15 residues. CDR1 SEHNR and CDR2 FQNEAQ come from the germline V gene (reference sequence). Trimming took 6 bases from V and 8 from J; bases not matched to a gene: 10. In DNA form, the CDR3 reads TGTGCCAGCAGTTTCCCGGGACTAGCGTCGCATGAGCAGTTCTTC. This encodes CASSFPGLASHEQFF.

The CDR3 loop is CAWSGQGNSPLHF. CDR3 nucleotide sequence: TGTGCCTGGAGTGGACAGGGGAATTCACCCCTCCACTTT. The chain has TRBV30 and TRBJ1-6, with 8 positions matching TRBD1. Trimming removed 1 base from V and 7 bases from J; junction bases left unmatched: 0. This CDR3 comprises 13 residues. Germline lookup yields CDR1 GTSNPN and CDR2 SVGIG (reference sequence). Full variable domain (missing parts from reference TRBV30 and TRBJ1-6): SQTIHQWPATLVQPVGSPLSLECTVEGTSNPNLYWYRQAAGRGLQLLFYSVGIGQISSEVPQNLSASRPQDRQFILSSKKLLLSDSGFYLCAWSGQGNSPLHFGNGTRLTVT.

CDR3 in amino acids: CASSLQGGGYEQYF. Here the CDR3 DNA reads TGTGCCAGCAGTTTACAGGGAGGCGGTTACGAGCAGTACTTC. The J gene is TRBJ2-7, the V gene TRBV28; perhaps TRBD2 as D (6 bases). The germline V and J ends were trimmed by 2 bases and 4 bases, with 12 bases remaining between them. Germline CDR1 reads MDHEN; CDR2 reads SYDVKM. This CDR3 region has 14 residues. Full variable domain (missing parts from reference TRBV28 and TRBJ2-7): DVKVTQSSRYLVKRTGEKVFLECVQDMDHENMFWYRQDPGLGLRLIYFSYDVKMKEKGDIPEGYSVSREKKERFSLILESASTNQTSMYLCASSLQGGGYEQYFGPGTRLTVT.

This clone appeared a single time. The CDR3 DNA reads TGTGCCAGCAGTCCGTACGGTGCCCAAAATCAGCCCCAGCATTTT. This translates into CASSPYGAQNQPQHF. V usage is TRBV6-6 and J usage is TRBJ1-5; D is unresolved. Germline assignment: CDR1 MNHNY and CDR2 SVGAGI (reference sequence). Trimming pared 5 bases from V and 4 bases from J, leaving 15 bases between. The CDR3 runs to 15 residues.

This sequence joins TRBV6-1 and TRBJ2-7; 11 nucleotides agree with TRBD2. The J segment lost 4 bases and the V segment lost 4 bases, leaving 6 bases of the junction unmatched. From germline, CDR1 is MNHNS and CDR2 SASEGT. There are 15 residues in the CDR3. CDR3 bases: TGTGCCAGCAGTGCCCGGGGACTAGCGGCTTACGAGCAGTACTTC. Translated: CASSARGLAAYEQYF.

The chain is built from TRBV7-9 and TRBJ1-1, with TRBD1 matching over 7 bases. CDR1 and CDR2 (germline): SEHNR, FQNEAQ (reference sequence). The V gene end was trimmed by 4 bases and the J gene end by 5 bases; junction bases not matched to a gene: 10. This CDR3 region has 15 residues. Here the CDR3 reads CASSSETGLETEAFF. CDR3 bases: TGTGCCAGCAGCTCAGAGACAGGGCTCGAGACTGAAGCTTTCTTT.

The chain combines TRBV27 with TRBJ1-1, with no clear D. Trimming stripped 5 bases from V and 3 bases from J, with 7 bases between. Germline V gene sequence: CDR1 MNHEY, CDR2 SMNVEV (reference sequence). This CDR3 is built from 12 residues. Here the CDR3 reads CASSRGYTEAFF. CDR3 coding DNA: TGTGCCAGCAGTCGGGGTTACACTGAAGCTTTCTTT.

The CDR3 loop reads CSVEASGRIDTQYF. The CDR3 bases are TGCAGCGTTGAAGCTAGCGGGAGGATAGATACGCAGTATTTT. The rearrangement links TRBV29-1 to TRBJ2-3; 11 bases match TRBD2. Germline V gene sequence: CDR1 SQVTM, CDR2 ANQGSEA. V shed 1 base and J 5 bases; nucleotides not matched to a gene: 2. This CDR3 region has 14 residues.

This clone is a singleton in its sample. The chain couples TRBV7-8 to TRBJ2-7, with 7 bases matching TRBD1. The V and J ends lost 5 bases and 2 bases, in that order; junction bases with no gene match: 9. CDR1 and CDR2 (germline): SGHVS, FQNEAQ. CDR3 length: 15 amino acids. CDR3 sequence (DNA): TGTGCCAGCAGCCAAGGTCGGGACAGACCCTACGAGCAGTACTTC. Encoded protein: CASSQGRDRPYEQYF.

The chain has TRBV7-2 and TRBJ1-6; D possibly corresponds to TRBD1 (6 bases). This CDR3 has 16 residues. V dropped 5 bases and J dropped 6 bases, with 17 bases sitting between them. Germline lookup yields CDR1 SGHTA and CDR2 FQGNSA. CDR3 DNA sequence: TGTGCCAGCAGCCCCGGACAGTTTTTTAGTAATTCACCCCTCCACTTT. It encodes CASSPGQFFSNSPLHF.

This clone showed up just a few times. V is TRBV11-2 and J is TRBJ1-1, with D perhaps TRBD1 (5 bases). The germline V and J ends were trimmed by 1 base and 5 bases, with 11 bases remaining between them. Germline loops: CDR1 SGHAT, CDR2 FQNNGV. This CDR3 comprises 14 residues. CDR3 protein: CASSLGGGATEAFF. DNA for the CDR3: TGTGCCAGCAGCTTAGGAGGCGGGGCGACTGAAGCTTTCTTT.

The gene calls are TRBV4-3 and TRBJ2-7; a possible D gene is TRBD2 (7 bases). This CDR3 spans 15 amino acids. The germline V gene encodes CDR1 LGHNA and CDR2 YSLEER. The V end was cut by 4 bases, the J end by 1 base, with 14 bases between. CDR3 sequence: CASSRARGPSYEQYF. The CDR3 DNA sequence: TGCGCCAGCAGCCGCGCGCGGGGGCCATCCTACGAGCAGTACTTC.

The rearrangement uses TRBV27 and TRBJ2-3; 11 positions agree with TRBD2. The CDR3 covers 15 residues. CDR1 and CDR2 (germline): MNHEY, SMNVEV (reference sequence). Unmatched junction bases numbered 11, after V lost 10 bases and J lost 5 bases. This chain's CDR3 is CANGISGRAGDTQYF. The DNA for the CDR3 is TGTGCCAACGGGATTAGCGGGAGGGCAGGAGATACGCAGTATTTT.

This clone was seen a few times. The chain has TRBV6-6 and TRBJ1-1, with a weak D call TRBD1 (5 bases). Germline V lookup: CDR1 MNHNY, CDR2 SVGAGI (reference sequence). V was cut by 0 bases and J by 2 bases, with 10 bases left in between. This CDR3 has 15 residues. The CDR3 region is CASSYSRQGNTEAFF. CDR3 sequence (DNA): TGTGCCAGCAGTTACTCGAGGCAGGGCAACACTGAAGCTTTCTTT.

This sequence joins TRBV20-1 and TRBJ1-2; D is uncertain. This CDR3 contains 11 residues. The germline V and J ends were trimmed by 3 bases and 5 bases, with 7 bases remaining between them. Germline CDR1 DFQATT, CDR2 SNEGSKA (reference sequence). In DNA form, the CDR3 reads TGCAGTGCTAGGAAGGAGTATGGCTACACCTTC. It specifies CSARKEYGYTF.

This chain links TRBV2 with TRBJ1-2; D call uncertain. CDR1 is SNHLY and CDR2 is FYNNEI in the germline V gene. The CDR3 runs to 13 residues. The V and J ends lost 2 bases and 5 bases respectively, with 9 bases between them. The CDR3 here is CASSEYDIYGYTF. The CDR3 DNA follows: TGTGCCAGCAGTGAATATGACATATATGGCTACACCTTC.

The J gene is TRBJ2-6, the V gene TRBV5-1; 10 nucleotides align to TRBD1. Looked up from germline, CDR1 is SGHRS and CDR2 is YFSETQ. CDR3 size: 19 residues. Trimming at V came to 4 bases and at J to 0 bases, leaving 10 bases not matched to a gene. CDR3 sequence reads: CASSREGTGETSGANVLTF. Here the CDR3 DNA reads TGCGCCAGCAGCCGGGAGGGGACAGGGGAGACCTCTGGGGCCAACGTCCTGACTTTC.

CDR3 DNA sequence: TGTGCCAGCAGTTCCGGGACAGATGGCTACACCTTC. Translated, it gives CASSSGTDGYTF. This chain joins TRBV28 and TRBJ1-2; 7 positions agree with TRBD1. CDR1 and CDR2 (germline): MDHEN, SYDVKM. V shed 4 bases, J shed 6 bases, and the junction held 2 bases outside the gene matches. The CDR3 length is 12 residues.

The J gene is TRBJ1-6, the V gene TRBV7-2; tentative D call: TRBD1 (6 bases). CDR3 size: 14 residues. Germline V gene lookup returns CDR1 SGHTA and CDR2 FQGNSA. V dropped 2 bases and J dropped 9 bases, with 11 bases sitting between them. CDR3 in amino acids: CASSLRDIGSPLHF. CDR3 bases: TGTGCCAGCAGCTTAAGGGACATCGGTTCACCCCTCCACTTT.

The V call is TRBV10-3, the J call TRBJ2-1; TRBD2 agrees at 11 bases. V gave up 0 bases and J gave up 9 bases; unmatched junction bases: 10. Germline V CDR1 and CDR2: ENHRY, SYGVKD. The CDR3 contains 17 residues. The CDR3 nucleotides are TGTGCCATCAGTGAGTCAGAACTAGCGGGAGATAGCGCTGAGCAGTTCTTC. Protein sequence: CAISESELAGDSAEQFF.

This chain links TRBV4-1 with TRBJ1-2, with D maybe TRBD1 (5 bases). The V gene's germline CDR1 is MGHRA and CDR2 YSYEKL. This CDR3 comprises 14 residues. Deletions cut 3 bases from V and 2 bases from J, with 10 bases between. DNA of the CDR3: TGCGCCAGCAGCCACGTCGGGGGGAACTATGGCTACACCTTC. Amino acid sequence: CASSHVGGNYGYTF.

The V and J genes are TRBV5-6 and TRBJ2-5; 7 positions agree with TRBD1. In germline, CDR1 is SGHDT, CDR2 YYEEEE. J was trimmed by 7 bases and V by 2 bases; bases with no gene match: 5. The CDR3 covers 13 residues. The CDR3 bases are TGTGCCAGCAGCTTCGCCGGGACAGCGACCCAGTACTTC. Translating gives CASSFAGTATQYF.